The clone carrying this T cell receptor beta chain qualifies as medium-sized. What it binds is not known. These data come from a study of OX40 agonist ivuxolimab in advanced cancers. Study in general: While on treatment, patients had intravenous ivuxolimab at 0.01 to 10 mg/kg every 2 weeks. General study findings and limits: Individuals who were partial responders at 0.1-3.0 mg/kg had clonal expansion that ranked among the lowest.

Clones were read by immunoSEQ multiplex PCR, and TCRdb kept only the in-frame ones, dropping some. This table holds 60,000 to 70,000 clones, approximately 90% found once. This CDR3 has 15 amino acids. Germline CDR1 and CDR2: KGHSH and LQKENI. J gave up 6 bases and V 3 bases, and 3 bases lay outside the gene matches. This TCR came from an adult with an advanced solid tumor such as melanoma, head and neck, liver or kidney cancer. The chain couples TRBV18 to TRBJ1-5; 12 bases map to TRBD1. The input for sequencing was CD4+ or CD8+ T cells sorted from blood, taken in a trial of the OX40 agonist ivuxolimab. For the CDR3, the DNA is TGTGCCAGCTCACCTGGGACAGGGGGCTTTCAGCCCCAGCATTTT. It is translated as CASSPGTGGFQPQHF.